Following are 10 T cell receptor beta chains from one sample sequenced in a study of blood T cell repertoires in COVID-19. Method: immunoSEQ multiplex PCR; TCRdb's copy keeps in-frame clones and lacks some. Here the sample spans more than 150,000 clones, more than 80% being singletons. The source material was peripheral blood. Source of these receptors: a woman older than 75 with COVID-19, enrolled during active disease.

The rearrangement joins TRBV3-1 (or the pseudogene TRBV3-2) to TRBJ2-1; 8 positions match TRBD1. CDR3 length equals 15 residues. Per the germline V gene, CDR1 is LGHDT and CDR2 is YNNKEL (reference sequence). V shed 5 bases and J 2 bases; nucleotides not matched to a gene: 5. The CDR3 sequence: CASSLRQGTYNEQFF. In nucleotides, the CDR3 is TGTGCCAGCAGCTTAAGACAGGGGACCTACAATGAGCAGTTCTTC.

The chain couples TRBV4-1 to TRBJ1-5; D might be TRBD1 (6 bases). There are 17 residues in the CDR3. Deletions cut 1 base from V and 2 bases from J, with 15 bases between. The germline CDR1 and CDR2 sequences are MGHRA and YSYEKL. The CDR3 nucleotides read TGCGCCAGCAGCCAAGTCTCCGGGACATGGGGCAATCAGCCCCAGCATTTT. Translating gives CASSQVSGTWGNQPQHF.

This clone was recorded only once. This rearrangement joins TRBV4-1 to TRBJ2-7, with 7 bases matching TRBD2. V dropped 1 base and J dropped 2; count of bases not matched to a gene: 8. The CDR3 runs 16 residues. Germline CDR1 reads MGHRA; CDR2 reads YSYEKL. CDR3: CASSQVGLAGTYEQYF. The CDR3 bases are TGCGCCAGCAGCCAAGTCGGTTTAGCGGGTACCTACGAGCAGTACTTC.

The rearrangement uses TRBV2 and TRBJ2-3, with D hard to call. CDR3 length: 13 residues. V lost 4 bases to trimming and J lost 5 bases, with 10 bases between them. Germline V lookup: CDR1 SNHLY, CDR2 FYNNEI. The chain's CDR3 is CASSVYLGDTQYF. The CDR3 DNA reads TGTGCCAGCAGTGTGTATCTAGGAGATACGCAGTATTTT.

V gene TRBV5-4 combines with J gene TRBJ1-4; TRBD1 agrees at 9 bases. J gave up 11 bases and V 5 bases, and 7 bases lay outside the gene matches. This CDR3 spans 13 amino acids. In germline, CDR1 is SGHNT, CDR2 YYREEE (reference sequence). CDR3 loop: CASRPGQGRKLFF. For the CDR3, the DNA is TGTGCCAGCAGGCCGGGACAGGGTCGGAAACTGTTTTTT.

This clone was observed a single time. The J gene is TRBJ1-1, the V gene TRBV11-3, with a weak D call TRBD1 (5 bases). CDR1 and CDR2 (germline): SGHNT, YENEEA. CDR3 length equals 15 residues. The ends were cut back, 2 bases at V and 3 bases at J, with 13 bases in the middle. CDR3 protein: CASSLRGGRDTEAFF. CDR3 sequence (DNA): TGTGCCAGCAGCTTACGTGGGGGGAGGGACACTGAAGCTTTCTTT.

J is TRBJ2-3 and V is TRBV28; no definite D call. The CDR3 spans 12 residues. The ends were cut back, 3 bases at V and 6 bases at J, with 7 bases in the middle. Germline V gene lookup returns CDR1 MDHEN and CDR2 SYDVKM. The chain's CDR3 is CASSLSMDTQYF. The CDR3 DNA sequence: TGTGCCAGCAGTTTGAGTATGGATACGCAGTATTTT.

CDR3: CASSLGMGGNTIYF. CDR3 in DNA: TGCGCCAGCAGCTTGGGGATGGGCGGAAACACCATATATTTT. The chain combines TRBV5-1 with TRBJ1-3; D uncertain. Germline-derived CDR1 and CDR2 are SGHRS and YFSETQ. This CDR3 is 14 amino acids long. V lost 0 bases and J 4 bases, leaving 8 bases between the germline ends.

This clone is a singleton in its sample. CDR3 nucleotide sequence: TGTGCCAGCAGCCAAGATTGGGACTCCTCTAGCGGGAGGGCCTGGAATGAGCAGTTCTTC. It encodes CASSQDWDSSSGRAWNEQFF. The J gene is TRBJ2-1, the V gene TRBV4-2, with TRBD2 matching over 12 bases. The CDR3 runs 20 residues. The J segment lost 7 bases and the V segment lost 0 bases, leaving 16 bases of the junction unmatched. Germline V gene sequence: CDR1 LGHNA, CDR2 YNFKEQ.

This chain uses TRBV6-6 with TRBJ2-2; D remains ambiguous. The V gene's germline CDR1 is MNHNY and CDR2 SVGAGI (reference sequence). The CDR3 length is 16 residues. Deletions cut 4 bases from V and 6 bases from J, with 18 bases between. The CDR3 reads CASSSTPSVASGELFF. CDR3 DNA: TGTGCCAGCAGTTCCACCCCCAGCGTCGCTTCCGGGGAGCTGTTTTTT.